A selection of T cell receptor beta chains follows, all from one sample in a study of regulatory and conventional T cells in RAG deficiency. Libraries were prepared by immunoSEQ multiplex PCR; TCRdb keeps only in-frame clonotypes and omits some of them. This sample has some 35,000 clones, with around 76% found just once. These data were likewise used in another study, on regulatory T cells.

Source material: CD4+ effector T cells sorted from blood. The receptors come from a human donor in good health. CDR3s include the opening cysteine and the closing phenylalanine or tryptophan. A D gene is named only where the DNA matches it firmly. Some rows have no size entry. The others give once, few or many, or a class for an expanded clone.

V	J	size	D	DNA	CDR3
TRBV9	TRBJ2-5	-	TRBD2	TGTGCCAGTTCAGGGCTAGCGGTTGGAGAGACCCAGTACTTC	CASSGLAVGETQYF
TRBV10-3	TRBJ2-1	-	TRBD1	TGTGCCCTAAGCCCGGGACAGGGCGGGGTGGGGGAGCAGTTCTTC	CALSPGQGGVGEQFF
TRBV11-3	TRBJ1-1	-	-	TGTGCCAGCAGCTTAGATCAGGTGAACACTGAAGCTTTCTTT	CASSLDQVNTEAFF
TRBV27	TRBJ2-5	-	TRBD1	TGTGCCAGCAGTCCCCATCCCCGGGACAGACTCCAAGAGACCCAGTACTTC	CASSPHPRDRLQETQYF
TRBV2	TRBJ1-4	-	-	TGTGCCAGCAGCCTAAATCGGAGGACGTCTAATGAAAAACTGTTTTTT	CASSLNRRTSNEKLFF
TRBV6-5	TRBJ1-1	-	-	TGTGCCAGCAGTTACGAGAGCTACACTGAAGCTTTCTTT	CASSYESYTEAFF
TRBV4-2	TRBJ2-1	-	-	TGTGCCAGCAGCCAACCCCTAGCAAGGGACGCCGGCCATGAGCAGTTCTTC	CASSQPLARDAGHEQFF
TRBV30	TRBJ1-2	-	TRBD1	TGTGCCTGGAGCGCGACAGGGGGCCAGGGCTACACCTTC	CAWSATGGQGYTF
TRBV6-6	TRBJ2-3	-	-	TGTGCCAGCAGTTACCGGGGGCAGGGCTACACAGATACGCAGTATTTT	CASSYRGQGYTDTQYF
TRBV7-2	TRBJ1-1	-	TRBD1	TGTGCCAGCAGCTTATTCGGGACAGGGAACACTGAAGCTTTCTTT	CASSLFGTGNTEAFF
TRBV6-5	TRBJ1-6	few	-	TGTGCCAGCAGTTACGGGGGAATTAGGTCACCCCTCCACTTT	CASSYGGIRSPLHF
TRBV6-5	TRBJ1-1	-	-	TGTGCCAGCAGTTTAACAACAGGGAAGCCAGCTTTCTTT	CASSLTTGKPAFF
TRBV2	TRBJ1-5	once	-	TGTGCCAGCAGTCGGGTTAATAGCAATCAGCCCCAGCATTTT	CASSRVNSNQPQHF
TRBV2	TRBJ1-6	-	-	TGTGCCAGCACCAGAGAGGGGGATACCACTTCACCCCTCCACTTT	CASTREGDTTSPLHF
TRBV5-1	TRBJ2-5	-	TRBD1	TGCGCCAGCAGCTCCTCAATGGGTGGGACAGGGCCTTTGGAGACCCAGTACTTC	CASSSSMGGTGPLETQYF
TRBV18	TRBJ1-1	-	-	TGTGCCAGCTCACTTCAATTTAACACTGAAGCTTTCTTT	CASSLQFNTEAFF
TRBV15	TRBJ1-2	-	-	TGTGCCACCAGCAGAGCGATCCGGGGTCCAACCTGGATACGCTACACCTTC	CATSRAIRGPTWIRYTF
TRBV5-1	TRBJ2-5	-	TRBD2	TGCGCCAGCAGCTTGGATATTTATAGCGGGGGCGGTCAAGAGACCCAGTACTTC	CASSLDIYSGGGQETQYF
TRBV12-5	TRBJ1-3	-	-	TGTGCTAGTGCCCCGGTCTCTGGAAACACCATATATTTT	CASAPVSGNTIYF
TRBV18	TRBJ1-1	once	-	TGTGCCAGCTCCGGTGGACATGAAGCTTTCTTT	CASSGGHEAFF
TRBV30	TRBJ2-1	few	-	TGTGCCTGGAGTTTCGATGAGCAGTTCTTC	CAWSFDEQFF
TRBV5-1	TRBJ1-4	-	-	TGCGCCAGCAGTCCCGAATGGGCTAATGAAAAACTGTTTTTT	CASSPEWANEKLFF
TRBV7-9	TRBJ1-6	-	-	TGTGCCAGCAGCCCCGTTAATTCACCCCTCCACTTT	CASSPVNSPLHF
TRBV19	TRBJ1-2	-	TRBD1	TGTGCCACCGAGGTACGCAGGGGGGATGGCTACACCTTC	CATEVRRGDGYTF
TRBV2	TRBJ2-6	-	-	TGTGCCAGTACAGCTGAAGGGTTTGGGGCCAACGTCCTGACTTTC	CASTAEGFGANVLTF
TRBV7-9	TRBJ1-1	-	-	TGTGCCAGCAGCTTAGCGCTGGGCAGTCTCGCTTTCTTT	CASSLALGSLAFF
TRBV27	TRBJ2-7	-	TRBD2	TGTGCCAGCAGTTTGAGGCGGGGGGGCTACGAGCAGTACTTC	CASSLRRGGYEQYF
TRBV19	TRBJ2-7	-	TRBD2	TGTGCCAGTAGTGCCCAGACTAGCGGGGTCTCCTACGAGCAGTACTTC	CASSAQTSGVSYEQYF
TRBV7-8	TRBJ2-1	-	-	TGTGCCAGCAGCTTACGAGGCACTGAGCAGTTCTTC	CASSLRGTEQFF
TRBV11-2	TRBJ1-1	-	-	TGTGCCAGCAGCTTGCGTGGCGGCAGGGTGGTTCAAGCTTTCTTT	CASSLRGGRVVQAFF
TRBV6-6	TRBJ1-5	-	-	TGTGCCAGCAGTTACCCAGGGACCTATGATCAGCCCCAGCATTTT	CASSYPGTYDQPQHF
TRBV10-3	TRBJ1-3	-	-	TGTGCCATCAGTGAGACAGCTGGAAACACCATATATTTT	CAISETAGNTIYF
TRBV28	TRBJ1-2	few	-	TGTGCCAGCAGTTTCTGGAGTGGCTACACCTTC	CASSFWSGYTF
TRBV5-4	TRBJ2-7	-	-	TGTGCCAGCACCATGTCTGACAGGAACTCCTACGAGCAGTACTTC	CASTMSDRNSYEQYF
TRBV19	TRBJ1-4	few	TRBD1	TGTGCCAGTAGTGGGGACAGTAACGGGAAACTGTTTTTT	CASSGDSNGKLFF
TRBV7-8	TRBJ1-3	-	-	TGTGCCAGCAGCCCCCACGCTGGAAACACCATATATTTT	CASSPHAGNTIYF
TRBV5-1	TRBJ2-7	few	TRBD1	TGCGCCAGCAGCCGCAACTGGGGACAGGGCATTTACGAGCAGTACTTC	CASSRNWGQGIYEQYF
TRBV18	TRBJ1-3	-	TRBD1	TGTGCCAGCTCACCACGGGGACAGGGGGCAGGAGGAAACACCATATATTTT	CASSPRGQGAGGNTIYF
TRBV28	TRBJ1-6	-	-	TGTGCCAGCAGTTTAGAGCCAACAGGGTTGTCCCTCCACTTT	CASSLEPTGLSLHF
TRBV6-5	TRBJ1-3	-	TRBD1	TGTGCCAGCAGTTACCGACGGGACAGCGGAAACACCATATATTTT	CASSYRRDSGNTIYF
TRBV2	TRBJ1-4	few	TRBD1	TGTGCCAGTCGGACAGGGCCTGAAAAACTGTTTTTT	CASRTGPEKLFF
TRBV7-9	TRBJ1-1	-	-	TGTGCCAGCAGCTTAGGGGGGAACGCTGAAGCTTTCTTT	CASSLGGNAEAFF
TRBV11-2	TRBJ2-3	-	-	TGTGCCAGCGGTTTAACAGATACGCAGTATTTT	CASGLTDTQYF
TRBV30	TRBJ1-5	-	-	TGTGCCTGGAGTTTCAAAGGGGGGAATCAGCCCCAGCATTTT	CAWSFKGGNQPQHF
TRBV19	TRBJ1-2	-	-	TGTGCCAGTAGTATAGGACAGGCCCGCAGGGGCTACACCTTC	CASSIGQARRGYTF
TRBV7-3	TRBJ2-6	-	TRBD1	TGTGCCAGCAGCCCAGGACAGGGAATCTCTGGGGCCAACGTCCTGACTTTC	CASSPGQGISGANVLTF
TRBV4-1	TRBJ1-2	few	TRBD1	TGCGCCAGCAGCCAAGCGCAGGGGGCTACTCCCCCCGGCTACACCTTC	CASSQAQGATPPGYTF
TRBV15	TRBJ1-1	-	-	TGTGCCACCAGCAGACCGCAGGGCGGGGGTGAAGCTTTCTTT	CATSRPQGGGEAFF
TRBV30	TRBJ2-1	-	-	TGTGCCTGGATTCCTCCTATGGGCAGGGGAGTCCACAATGAGCAGTTCTTC	CAWIPPMGRGVHNEQFF
TRBV6-5	TRBJ2-1	few	TRBD2	TGTGCCAGCGGGGCGGGGGGCCTTTATCAGCAGTTCTTC	CASGAGGLYQQFF
TRBV6-5	TRBJ1-3	few	TRBD1	TGTGCCAGCAGTTACCGGGGACAGGGGACTGGAAACACCATATATTTT	CASSYRGQGTGNTIYF
TRBV30	TRBJ1-5	-	-	TGTGCCTGGACCCACGCAGGGGAACGTCAGCCCCAGCATTTT	CAWTHAGERQPQHF
TRBV19	TRBJ2-3	-	-	TGTGCCACAACGGGGTCGAGCCGTATCACAGATACGCAGTATTTT	CATTGSSRITDTQYF
TRBV5-8	TRBJ2-5	-	-	TGTGCCAGCAGCTCCCCCAAAGAGACCCAGTACTTC	CASSSPKETQYF
TRBV30	TRBJ1-2	once	TRBD1	TGTGCCTGGAGGGGGGACAGGGATCACTATGGCTACACCTTC	CAWRGDRDHYGYTF
TRBV23-1	TRBJ2-2	once	-	TGCGCCAGCAGTCCAAAGGGGCAGAGGAGCAACACCGGGGAGCTGTTTTTT	CASSPKGQRSNTGELFF
TRBV18	TRBJ1-5	-	-	TGTGCCAGCTCACCAACCCGCGGCAATCAGCCCCAGCATTTT	CASSPTRGNQPQHF
TRBV18	TRBJ2-7	-	-	TGTGCCAGCTCACCTTTCCGGACGGGAACCTACGAGCAGTACTTC	CASSPFRTGTYEQYF
TRBV7-2	TRBJ2-5	-	TRBD2	TGTGCCAGCAGCTTTAGCGGGGGAGTCCAGGTGGCCCAGTACTTC	CASSFSGGVQVAQYF
TRBV5-1	TRBJ2-3	-	TRBD2	TGCGCCAGCAGCTTGCCCCTAGCGGGGTCCACAGATACGCAGTATTTT	CASSLPLAGSTDTQYF